The rows below give T cell receptor beta chains drawn from one sample of a study of T cell responses to AZD1222 COVID-19 vaccine. Profiling relied on immunoSEQ multiplex PCR, and the TCRdb table lists in-frame clones only, not all of them. The data hold some 40,000 clones, with over 60% observed a single time. Here the sequenced sample was peripheral blood, taken on day 0 of AZD1222 vaccination. Every receptor here comes from an adult in good health. Each CDR3 is given with its conserved first and last residue.

>TRBJ2-1|TRBV7-7
CASSLLPGGSYNEQFF
>TRBJ2-1|TRBV5-4
CASSLDLAYNEQFF
>TRBJ1-2|TRBV19
CASTLGQGGSGGYTF
>TRBJ2-6|TRBV6-5
CASSLTGSGANVLTF
>TRBJ2-1|TRBV14
CASSQDSGTLYNEQFF
>TRBJ1-3|TRBV2
CASSASPGNTIYF
>TRBJ1-4|TRBV2
CASSEYGNEKLFF
>TRBJ2-3|TRBV19
CASSPRQGGTDTQYF
>TRBJ2-7|TRBV11-2
CASSRGQGIHEQYF
>TRBJ2-1|TRBV29-1
CSVGTTSGGADGFF
>TRBJ1-5|TRBV6-6
CASSPGNSNQPQHF
>TRBJ2-3|TRBV10-3
CAIDTVRDTDTQYF
>TRBJ2-1|TRBV14
CASSLPDRYLGDEQFF
>TRBJ1-2|TRBV2
CASSGTGEYGYTF
>TRBJ1-4|TRBV4-1
CASSLTGPHNEKLFF
>TRBJ1-5|TRBV6-2/TRBV6-3
CASSLRGRGQPQHF
>TRBJ1-2|TRBV18
CASSPTGQGTSYGYTF
>TRBJ1-2|TRBV6-5
CASSYLSHYGYTF
>TRBJ1-4|TRBV19
CASSADFQAEKLFF
>TRBJ1-1|TRBV6-1
CASSEIEGTGGF
>TRBJ2-7|TRBV13
CASSFAQGTYEQYF
>TRBJ2-3|TRBV29-1
CSSLTDTQYF
>TRBJ2-1|TRBV11-2
CASNQGGYNEQFF
>TRBJ1-5|TRBV2
CASTRTAKQPQHF
>TRBJ1-3|TRBV20-1
CSANSRNTIYF
>TRBJ1-1|TRBV5-6
CASSLQGLWAEAFF
>TRBJ1-5|TRBV7-9
CASSLTGQGRQPQHF
>TRBJ2-1|TRBV29-1
CSVVLAISYNEQFF
>TRBJ2-7|TRBV2
CASSEQDYEQYF
>TRBJ2-1|TRBV6-1
CASSELSYNEQFF
>TRBJ1-5|TRBV20-1
CSASIADRTNQPQHF
>TRBJ1-6|TRBV3-1/TRBV3-2
CASSRGIIGSGDNSPLHF